Sequencing of this T cell receptor beta chain was carried out in a study of somatic mutations in cytotoxic T cells in rheumatoid arthritis. In the study overall: Selected populations of V beta antibody-stained T cells underwent flow sorting at nearly 100% purity; these encompassed V beta1+ cells subjected to TCRB sequencing.

The repertoire was sequenced with immunoSEQ multiplex PCR; TCRdb's copy has only in-frame clones and lacks some. Among 15,000 to 25,000 clones listed, more than 65% were seen once. CDR3 length: 17 amino acids. Germline V gene data show CDR1 as KGHSH and CDR2 as LQKENI. V lost 6 bases, J lost 7 bases, and 15 bases stayed unmatched. This clonotype originated in a woman between 50 and 59 years old in good health. Sample: CD8+ T cells sorted from blood. The chain recombines TRBV18 with TRBJ1-2, with TRBD1 matching over 12 bases. DNA of the CDR3: TGTGCCAGCTCCCAGTTTGAACCGGGACAGGGGGCGCTTGGCTACACCTTC. Protein: CASSQFEPGQGALGYTF.